Each of the 24 T cell receptor beta chains below was sequenced from the same sample in a study of T cells in narcolepsy (dated by TCRdb to the late 2010s). Receptors were amplified or captured by the immunoSEQ multiplex PCR assay. Held by TCRdb, this immuneACCESS table contains in-frame sequences only and omits some clones. Under half of the omission traces to an unresolved V gene where checked; the cause of the rest is unknown. The sample records under 35,000 clones, around 75% of which are singletons. The ten top clones hold over 0.95% of the sample. Input material: CD45RA- memory CD4+ T cells from PBMCs. The sample's cell subset or site, from its label and the paper: memory T cells sorted ex vivo from peripheral blood. Receptor source: a human donor with narcolepsy.

This rearrangement joins TRBV4-3 to TRBJ2-2, with 8 positions matching TRBD2. The CDR3 contains 16 residues. Losses at the gene ends were 0 bases for V and 3 bases for J; bases not matched to a gene: 3. Germline V gene lookup returns CDR1 LGHNA and CDR2 YSLEER. CDR3 nucleotide sequence: TGCGCCAGCAGCCAAGATAGACTAGCGTACACCGGGGAGCTGTTTTTT. Its protein is CASSQDRLAYTGELFF.

The rearrangement uses TRBV6-1 and TRBJ1-1, with D uncertain. Germline CDR1 reads MNHNS; CDR2 reads SASEGT. The CDR3 is 15 amino acids. The germline V and J ends were trimmed by 5 bases and 5 bases, with 18 bases remaining between them. The CDR3 bases are TGTGCCAGCAGTCCGAGCCGACCTAGAGGGACTGAAGCTTTCTTT. Translated, it gives CASSPSRPRGTEAFF.

This clone was counted once. The J gene is TRBJ2-7, the V gene TRBV11-1; D gene unclear. CDR1 and CDR2 from the germline V gene are SGHAT and FQDESV (reference sequence). Trimming took off 1 base at V and 5 bases at J, with 15 bases between the two ends. There are 15 residues in the CDR3. The CDR3 nucleotides are TGTGCCAGCAGCTTAGATAGGATCCCCCAGGACGAGCAGTACTTC. Amino acids: CASSLDRIPQDEQYF. The entire variable domain, with the rest obtained from reference TRBV11-1 and TRBJ2-7, is as follows: EAEVAQSPRYKITEKSQAVAFWCDPISGHATLYWYRQILGQGPELLVQFQDESVVDDSQLPKDRFSAERLKGVDSTLKIQPAELGDSAMYLCASSLDRIPQDEQYFGPGTRLTVT.

The chain carries TRBV19 and TRBJ1-2; the match to TRBD1 covers 9 bases. The CDR3 is 18 amino acids. J gave up 4 bases and V 0 bases, and 12 bases lay outside the gene matches. Germline loops: CDR1 LNHDA, CDR2 SQIVND (reference sequence). CDR3 bases: TGTGCCAGTAGTATAGAAGGGACAGGGTTTACCCCCTCCTATGGCTACACCTTC. Its protein product is CASSIEGTGFTPSYGYTF.

The chain joins TRBV5-1 to TRBJ1-2; TRBD1 aligns across 8 bases. Germline V gene sequence: CDR1 SGHRS, CDR2 YFSETQ. The CDR3 is 15 residues long. V was pared by 4 bases and J by 2 bases, with 7 bases of the junction left unmatched. The DNA of the CDR3 is TGCGCCAGCAGCCCCGATGGACAGGGCAACTATGGCTACACCTTC. Protein product: CASSPDGQGNYGYTF.

The chain uses TRBV27 and TRBJ1-2; 9 bases line up with TRBD1. CDR1 MNHEY and CDR2 SMNVEV come from the germline V gene (reference sequence). V dropped 6 bases and J dropped 7; count of bases not matched to a gene: 12. The CDR3 runs to 15 residues. The CDR3 spells CASSYSGQGLSGYTF. The DNA of the CDR3 is TGTGCCAGCAGCTATTCGGGACAGGGCCTCTCTGGCTACACCTTC.

The CDR3 DNA is TGTGCCAGCAGCAAACCACAGGGGACCTACGAGCAGTACTTC. Protein sequence: CASSKPQGTYEQYF. V is TRBV7-9 and J is TRBJ2-7; 7 bases line up with TRBD1. Germline lookup yields CDR1 SEHNR and CDR2 FQNEAQ (reference sequence). The V segment lost 5 bases and the J segment 2 bases; nucleotides outside the gene matches: 6. The CDR3 totals 14 residues.

CDR3 DNA sequence: TGTGCCAGCATCGTAGGGACAGCCGCCTACGAGCAGTACTTC. Protein: CASIVGTAAYEQYF. The chain recombines TRBV2 with TRBJ2-7, with 7 bases identical to TRBD1. V was clipped by 7 bases and J by 2 bases; unmatched bases: 8. The V gene's germline CDR1 is SNHLY and CDR2 FYNNEI. The CDR3 contains 14 residues.

The chain employs TRBV29-1 and TRBJ2-3; TRBD2 agrees at 7 bases. The germline CDR1 and CDR2 sequences are SQVTM and ANQGSEA. CDR3 length: 13 amino acids. The V and J ends lost 7 bases and 0 bases, in that order; junction bases with no gene match: 4. The CDR3, as DNA: TGCAGCGCGGGCGGGAGAAGCACAGATACGCAGTATTTT. Its translation is CSAGGRSTDTQYF.

Regarding this clone: Different DNA sequences within this sample yield the same CDR3. The genes are TRBV27 and TRBJ2-7; no reliable D call. This CDR3 is 12 amino acids long. Germline loops: CDR1 MNHEY, CDR2 SMNVEV (reference sequence). V lost 6 bases and J lost 0, with 6 bases in between. The CDR3 DNA is TGTGCCAGCAGCGAAAACTCCTACGAGCAGTACTTC. This codes for CASSENSYEQYF.

The rearrangement uses TRBV19 and TRBJ1-1; D is uncertain. Germline loops: CDR1 LNHDA, CDR2 SQIVND (reference sequence). This CDR3 has 10 amino acids. V lost 5 bases, J lost 3 bases, and 1 base lay in between. The CDR3 here is CASSHTEAFF. Written as DNA, the CDR3 is TGTGCCAGTAGTCACACTGAAGCTTTCTTT.

The genes are TRBV28 and TRBJ2-7; tentative D call: TRBD1 (6 bases). V shed 2 bases and J shed 3 bases, with 8 bases lying between them. This CDR3 comprises 13 residues. CDR1 and CDR2 (germline): MDHEN, SYDVKM. The CDR3 sequence is CASSLPTGYEQYF. The CDR3 region has the DNA TGTGCCAGCAGTTTACCGACAGGCTACGAGCAGTACTTC. Drawing the rest from reference TRBV28 and TRBJ2-7, the complete variable domain is DVKVTQSSRYLVKRTGEKVFLECVQDMDHENMFWYRQDPGLGLRLIYFSYDVKMKEKGDIPEGYSVSREKKERFSLILESASTNQTSMYLCASSLPTGYEQYFGPGTRLTVT.

This clone has only a few counts. V and J are TRBV19 and TRBJ1-4; 8 bases match TRBD1. Trimming took 6 bases from V and 7 from J; bases not matched to a gene: 10. The CDR3 has 15 amino acids. The germline gives CDR1 LNHDA, CDR2 SQIVND (reference sequence). This CDR3 reads CASRYRDRGSEKLFF. CDR3 DNA: TGTGCCAGTAGATACCGTGACAGGGGCAGTGAAAAACTGTTTTTT. Based on the CDR3 plus reference TRBV19 and TRBJ1-4, the full variable domain is DGGITQSPKYLFRKEGQNVTLSCEQNLNHDAMYWYRQDPGQGLRLIYYSQIVNDFQKGDIAEGYSVSREKKESFPLTVTSAQKNPTAFYLCASRYRDRGSEKLFFGSGTQLSVL.

The chain combines TRBV28 with TRBJ2-7, with no clear D. The V end lost 2 bases, the J end lost 6 bases, and 5 bases lay between the germline ends. Germline values: CDR1 MDHEN, CDR2 SYDVKM. This CDR3 region has 11 residues. This CDR3 reads CASSLTFEQYF. As DNA, the CDR3 is TGTGCCAGCAGTTTAACGTTCGAGCAGTACTTC.

The rearrangement uses TRBV7-9 and TRBJ1-6; D unresolved. V was trimmed by 2 bases and J by 3 bases, leaving 11 bases between them. Germline CDR1 reads SEHNR; CDR2 reads FQNEAQ (reference sequence). CDR3 size: 16 residues. The CDR3 here is CASSLLKSLYNSPLHF. The DNA for the CDR3 is TGTGCCAGCAGCTTACTTAAAAGTCTCTATAATTCACCCCTCCACTTT.

This clone was picked up a small number of times. The genes are TRBV6-6 and TRBJ2-2; no clear D. Trimming stripped 4 bases from V and 9 bases from J, with 9 bases between. This CDR3 region has 12 residues. Germline V gene sequence: CDR1 MNHNY, CDR2 SVGAGI (reference sequence). CDR3 in amino acids: CASSSLNWELFF. In DNA form, the CDR3 reads TGTGCCAGCAGTTCGTTGAACTGGGAGCTGTTTTTT.

The gene calls are TRBV30 and TRBJ1-1; D call uncertain. The CDR3 runs to 13 residues. V dropped 8 bases and J dropped 1 base, with 14 bases sitting between them. The germline V gene has CDR1 GTSNPN and CDR2 SVGIG (reference sequence). The CDR3 DNA reads TGTGCCCAAAGTAGTATGGGGAACACTGAAGCTTTCTTT. It specifies CAQSSMGNTEAFF.

V and J are TRBV6-5 and TRBJ1-1, with D unclear. The CDR3 contains 14 residues. V lost 5 bases, J lost 1 base, and 11 bases lay in between. From germline, CDR1 is MNHEY and CDR2 SVGAGI. Here the CDR3 DNA reads TGTGCCAGCAGTGCGAATTCCCCGAACACTGAAGCTTTCTTT. This codes for CASSANSPNTEAFF.

The chain combines TRBV7-2 with TRBJ2-7; 9 bases line up with TRBD2. CDR3 length: 18 amino acids. Trimming cost V 0 bases and J 0 bases; bases outside gene matches: 9. Germline-derived CDR1 and CDR2 are SGHTA and FQGNSA. The CDR3 sequence is CASSLAVLAGYTSYEQYF. The CDR3 bases are TGTGCCAGCAGCTTAGCCGTACTAGCGGGTTACACCTCCTACGAGCAGTACTTC. The complete variable domain, with remaining parts taken from reference TRBV7-2 and TRBJ2-7, reads GAGVSQSPSNKVTEKGKDVELRCDPISGHTALYWYRQSLGQGLEFLIYFQGNSAPDKSGLPSDRFSAERTGGSVSTLTIQRTQQEDSAVYLCASSLAVLAGYTSYEQYFGPGTRLTVT.

The V and J genes are TRBV10-3 and TRBJ2-7; the D is unclear. V lost 7 bases, J lost 0 bases, and 10 bases lay in between. The germline V gene encodes CDR1 ENHRY and CDR2 SYGVKD. This CDR3 spans 13 amino acids. CDR3 amino acids: CAIMASSSYEQYF. The CDR3 DNA follows: TGTGCCATCATGGCATCCAGCTCCTACGAGCAGTACTTC.

The chain employs TRBV27 and TRBJ1-1; TRBD1 might be the D (6 bases). This CDR3 has 18 amino acids. V was clipped by 6 bases and J by 0 bases, with 23 bases between them. The germline gives CDR1 MNHEY, CDR2 SMNVEV (reference sequence). The CDR3 sequence: CASRARLGQGIMNTEAFF. The CDR3 DNA is TGTGCCAGCAGAGCCCGCCTTGGGCAGGGGATCATGAACACTGAAGCTTTCTTT.

The genes are TRBV28 and TRBJ1-2; D perhaps matches TRBD1 (6 bases). The V and J ends lost 10 bases and 1 base respectively, with 10 bases between them. There are 12 residues in the CDR3. Germline lookup yields CDR1 MDHEN and CDR2 SYDVKM. The CDR3: CANKDSNYGYTF. The CDR3 nucleotides are TGTGCCAACAAGGACAGTAACTATGGCTACACCTTC.

This chain connects TRBV19 to TRBJ2-7; D may be TRBD1 (6 bases). CDR1 is LNHDA, CDR2 SQIVND, per germline (reference sequence). Trimming removed 0 bases from V and 5 bases from J, with 8 bases in between. CDR3 length equals 13 residues. CDR3 residues: CASSIETGNEQYF. CDR3 bases: TGTGCCAGTAGTATAGAAACAGGGAACGAGCAGTACTTC.

The rearrangement links TRBV5-5 to TRBJ2-7; 10 nucleotides match TRBD1. Germline values: CDR1 SGHKS, CDR2 YYEKEE (reference sequence). With 6 bases clipped from V and 6 bases from J, the junction kept 15 bases outside the gene matches. The CDR3 has 16 residues. CDR3 DNA sequence: TGTGCCAGCAACGTGGACAGGGGGGCCGGGATCGCCGAGCAGTACTTC. This sequence encodes CASNVDRGAGIAEQYF.